The entry below gives a single T cell receptor beta chain sequence along with its context. The sample is drawn from a study of blood T cell repertoires in COVID-19. In the study overall: PBMCs, B-cell-depleted T cells, or T cells provided the cDNA or gDNA that made up the material.

The CDR3 extends over 14 amino acids. The germline gives CDR1 SGHNT, CDR2 YYREEE (reference sequence). J was trimmed by 4 bases and V by 2 bases; bases with no gene match: 4. In the original processing: Reference gene primer amplification gave estimated nucleated cell counts. The assay was immunoSEQ multiplex PCR, and TCRdb's table has in-frame clones only and misses some. That table gives V, J and clone size, and the DNA gave D and trimming. The table includes 110,000 or so clones, around 80% detected once. This rearrangement joins TRBV5-4 to TRBJ2-7; 9 bases fit TRBD1. Sequenced: peripheral blood. This TCR derives from a man between 65 and 80 years old with acute or convalescent COVID-19. The CDR3: CASSFRQGDYEQYF. CDR3 sequence (DNA): TGTGCCAGCAGCTTCCGACAGGGGGATTACGAGCAGTACTTC.